This paragraph reports one TCR beta chain. Its target is unknown. The V gene end was trimmed by 5 bases and the J gene end by 2 bases; junction bases not matched to a gene: 3. Looked up from germline, CDR1 is SGHTA and CDR2 is FQGNSA. The CDR3 runs 13 residues. This entry belongs to a study of cytotoxic CD8 clonotypes in ibrutinib-treated CLL. The study's findings and limits: A difference in sampling times existed between sustained-remission and progressing patients. Clonotypes that were public were uncommon, and they contracted or stayed stable on treatment.

Target depth was 1 in 200,000 to 1 in 1 million T cells, about 10x per clonotype. Generated by immunoSEQ multiplex PCR, the TCRdb table keeps only in-frame clones and is missing some. The table shows hundreds of thousands of clones, with 70% occurring only once. The sample was PBMCs, taken after 24 months of ibrutinib treatment. The receptor was derived from a human donor with chronic lymphocytic leukemia. The rearrangement uses TRBV7-2 and TRBJ2-7, with TRBD2 matching 7 bases. DNA for the CDR3: TGTGCCAGCAGCATAAGCGGGACCTACGAGCAGTACTTC. Its translation is CASSISGTYEQYF.